One sample yielded the 17 T cell receptor beta chains listed below, sequenced in a study of early T cells in non-severe SARS-CoV-2 infection. MiXCR was run by TCRdb on the 5' RACE reads, yielding one entry per CDR3 protein. The sample includes tens of thousands of distinct CDR3 sequences, around 12% of them seen just once. The input for sequencing was whole blood, taken at baseline. These receptors originate from an adult who was a healthcare worker with PCR-confirmed SARS-CoV-2 infection or an uninfected control (not recorded which).

This clonotype was observed at least ten times. The CDR3 spells CASSEVGTGPLAKNIQYF. In DNA form, the CDR3 reads TGTGCCAGCAGTGAAGTTGGGACAGGACCTCTAGCCAAAAACATTCAGTACTTC. The chain has TRBV2 and TRBJ2-4; 8 positions agree with TRBD1. The junction had 8 bases not matched to a gene; V was cut back by 1 base and J by 0 bases. CDR1 is SNHLY, CDR2 FYNNEI, per germline. The CDR3 is made up of 18 amino acids.

This clonotype was counted only a few times. The J gene is TRBJ2-5, the V gene TRBV19; unclear D gene. This CDR3 is 12 amino acids long. CDR1 and CDR2 (germline): LNHDA, SQIVND (reference sequence). With 7 bases removed from V and 5 bases from J, the gap between germline ends came to 11 bases. The CDR3 bases are TGTGCCAGTACTAATCTGGGGGAGACCCAGTACTTC. Translating gives CASTNLGETQYF. Based on the CDR3 plus reference TRBV19 and TRBJ2-5, the full variable domain is DGGITQSPKYLFRKEGQNVTLSCEQNLNHDAMYWYRQDPGQGLRLIYYSQIVNDFQKGDIAEGYSVSREKKESFPLTVTSAQKNPTAFYLCASTNLGETQYFGPGTRLLVL.

Comments on this clonotype: A read error may account for a junction end that differs from germline. The CDR3 loop reads CASSEGVGRNF. Written as DNA, the CDR3 is TGTGCCAGCAGTGAAGGGGTAGGGCGGAACTTC. The chain joins TRBV2 to TRBJ2-7; D not certain. The CDR3 consists of 11 residues. Per germline, CDR1 SNHLY and CDR2 FYNNEI.

This clonotype was found a few times. This chain uses TRBV11-1 with TRBJ2-1, with 7 bases identical to TRBD1. V was clipped by 5 bases and J by 3 bases; unmatched bases: 7. The CDR3 extends over 15 amino acids. Germline CDR1 and CDR2: SGHAT and FQDESV (reference sequence). CDR3 in amino acids: CASSTGQSLYNEQFF. The DNA of the CDR3 is TGTGCCAGCAGCACGGGACAGAGCCTCTACAATGAGCAGTTCTTC. The full variable domain, rest sourced from reference TRBV11-1 and TRBJ2-1, is EAEVAQSPRYKITEKSQAVAFWCDPISGHATLYWYRQILGQGPELLVQFQDESVVDDSQLPKDRFSAERLKGVDSTLKIQPAELGDSAMYLCASSTGQSLYNEQFFGPGTRLTVL.

The chain employs TRBV2 and TRBJ1-3; 10 bases match TRBD1. This CDR3 comprises 16 residues. With V trimmed by 3 bases and J by 3 bases, 5 bases remained unmatched. From germline, CDR1 is SNHLY and CDR2 FYNNEI. CDR3 protein: CASSDPTGGGGNTIYF. In nucleotides, the CDR3 is TGTGCCAGCAGTGACCCGACAGGGGGCGGTGGAAACACCATATATTTT.

This clonotype showed up many times. V and J are TRBV12-3 or TRBV12-4 and TRBJ2-1; 8 nucleotides agree with TRBD2. The junction had 9 bases not matched to a gene; V was cut back by 5 bases and J by 3 bases. This CDR3 spans 16 amino acids. CDR3 DNA: TGTGCCAGCAGTCCCGATACTAGCGGAAACTACAATGAGCAGTTCTTC. It encodes CASSPDTSGNYNEQFF.

The J gene is TRBJ2-2, the V gene TRBV19; no clear D. CDR3 length: 16 amino acids. Trimming shortened V by 6 bases and J by 2 bases, and 16 bases separated the two germline ends. Germline values: CDR1 LNHDA, CDR2 SQIVND (reference sequence). Here the CDR3 DNA reads TGTGCCAGTAGCCCAGTGGGGTTACCAAACACCGGGGAGCTGTTTTTT. Residues: CASSPVGLPNTGELFF.

The sample holds many counts of this clonotype. The chain combines TRBV6-4 with TRBJ2-7, with 8 bases matching TRBD1. The V gene's germline CDR1 is MRHNA and CDR2 SNTAGT. This CDR3 is built from 15 residues. V lost 0 bases, J lost 3 bases, and 4 bases stayed unmatched. The CDR3 nucleotides read TGTGCCAGCAGTGACTCACGACAGGGGTGCTACGAGCAGTACTTC. Translated, it gives CASSDSRQGCYEQYF.

The gene calls are TRBV7-3 and TRBJ2-3, with D possibly being TRBD1 or TRBD2 (5 bases each). CDR3 length: 13 amino acids. Germline CDR1 reads SGHTA; CDR2 reads FQGTGA. The CDR3 here is CGGDGRRTDTQYF. The CDR3 DNA sequence: TGTGGAGGGGATGGTAGACGCACAGATACGCAGTATTTT.

This clonotype was picked up many times. V is TRBV2 and J is TRBJ1-6; maybe TRBD1 (6 bases). The V and J ends lost 6 bases and 8 bases respectively, with 17 bases between them. CDR1 is SNHLY, CDR2 FYNNEI, per germline. CDR3 length: 15 amino acids. The DNA for the CDR3 is TGTGCCAGCAGCCTCAGGGGAGGATATGATTCACCCCTCCACTTT. It specifies CASSLRGGYDSPLHF. The whole variable domain, filled in from reference TRBV2 and TRBJ1-6, reads EPEVTQTPSHQVTQMGQEVILRCVPISNHLYFYWYRQILGQKVEFLVSFYNNEISEKSEIFDDQFSVERPDGSNFTLKIRSTKLEDSAMYFCASSLRGGYDSPLHFGNGTRLTVT.

The table lists this clonotype with many counts. The chain has TRBV5-6 and TRBJ2-3; 10 bases fit TRBD2. The CDR3 covers 15 residues. Per germline, CDR1 SGHDT and CDR2 YYEEEE. With 5 bases clipped from V and 4 bases from J, the junction kept 7 bases outside the gene matches. CDR3 DNA: TGTGCCAGCAGACGTAGCGGGGGGTGGTCAGATACGCAGTATTTT. This encodes CASRRSGGWSDTQYF.

This clonotype was detected ten times or more. The genes are TRBV20-1 and TRBJ2-1, with 15 bases lining up with TRBD2. The trim removed 3 bases at V and 3 bases at J, leaving 9 bases unmatched. This CDR3 has 18 residues. The germline V gene encodes CDR1 DFQATT and CDR2 SNEGSKA (reference sequence). The CDR3 spells CSASGAGLAGGFYNEQFF. CDR3 DNA sequence: TGCAGTGCTAGTGGGGCGGGACTAGCGGGGGGTTTCTACAATGAGCAGTTCTTC.

In this sample, this clonotype turned up many times. The chain employs TRBV18 and TRBJ1-5; TRBD1 agrees at 8 bases. V was clipped by 6 bases and J by 1 base; unmatched bases: 8. The CDR3 contains 16 residues. Looked up from germline, CDR1 is KGHSH and CDR2 is LQKENI. In nucleotides, the CDR3 is TGTGCCAGCTCGGGAGGGGGACAGGTCAGCAATCAGCCCCAGCATTTT. Translated, it gives CASSGGGQVSNQPQHF.

This clonotype was seen a handful of times. V gene TRBV9 combines with J gene TRBJ2-1; 8 nucleotides align to TRBD2. The CDR3 contains 15 residues. The V segment lost 0 bases and the J segment 8 bases; nucleotides outside the gene matches: 7. Germline assignment: CDR1 SGDLS and CDR2 YYNGEE. The CDR3 here is CASSVASGGWDEQFF. The CDR3 DNA reads as TGTGCCAGCAGCGTAGCAAGCGGGGGATGGGATGAGCAGTTCTTC. The variable domain in full, with the rest retrieved from reference TRBV9 and TRBJ2-1, is DSGVTQTPKHLITATGQRVTLRCSPRSGDLSVYWYQQSLDQGLQFLIQYYNGEERAKGNILERFSAQQFPDLHSELNLSSLELGDSALYFCASSVASGGWDEQFFGPGTRLTVL.

The table lists this clonotype with many counts. This sequence joins TRBV10-3 and TRBJ1-4; 7 positions match TRBD1. The germline V gene has CDR1 ENHRY and CDR2 SYGVKD. The CDR3 consists of 13 residues. V was clipped by 10 bases and J by 8 bases; unmatched bases: 10. CDR3 sequence: CATGGTVIEKLFF. DNA for the CDR3: TGTGCCACCGGGGGGACAGTCATAGAAAAACTGTTTTTT.

This clonotype was detected a few times. The chain uses TRBV7-2 and TRBJ2-1; maybe TRBD1 (6 bases). The CDR3 consists of 13 residues. Per germline, CDR1 SGHTA and CDR2 FQGNSA. Trimming left V 6 bases short and J 9 bases short, with 15 bases between. CDR3 coding DNA: TGTGCCAGCAGTAGTCGGACGACAGGTGAGCAGTTCTTC. This translates into CASSSRTTGEQFF. The full variable domain, its missing parts supplied by reference TRBV7-2 and TRBJ2-1, is GAGVSQSPSNKVTEKGKDVELRCDPISGHTALYWYRQSLGQGLEFLIYFQGNSAPDKSGLPSDRFSAERTGGSVSTLTIQRTQQEDSAVYLCASSSRTTGEQFFGPGTRLTVL.

At least ten counts were recorded for this clonotype. The CDR3 here is CASSPSGNEQYF. The CDR3 DNA follows: TGTGCCAGCAGCCCCTCAGGGAACGAGCAGTACTTC. The chain couples TRBV7-9 to TRBJ2-7; D may be TRBD1 (5 bases). The CDR3 is made up of 12 amino acids. CDR1 is SEHNR and CDR2 is FQNEAQ in the germline V gene (reference sequence). V lost 5 bases to trimming and J lost 5 bases, with 10 bases between them.